The 14 T cell receptor beta chains presented below share a single source sample, sequenced in a study of CD8+ T cells in alopecia areata. RNA was isolated and reverse transcribed to cDNA, the sequencing template. The protocol was immunoSEQ multiplex PCR, while the TCRdb copy is restricted to in-frame clones and leaves out a portion. Of under 85,000 clones listed, 40% to 50% were seen once; the top ten hold approximately 17%. The sequenced sample was CD8+ T cells sorted from blood, obtained at week 0. All receptors derive from a human donor with alopecia areata.

The rearrangement links TRBV5-1 to TRBJ1-2; D is uncertain. The V gene's germline CDR1 is SGHRS and CDR2 YFSETQ. Trimming pared 0 bases from V and 5 bases from J, leaving 8 bases between. The length of the CDR3 is 13 residues. For the CDR3, the DNA is TGCGCCAGCAGCTTGGAGGCGTCGTATGGCTACACCTTC. It specifies CASSLEASYGYTF.

CDR3 residues: CAWSGGGNQPQHF. The CDR3 DNA reads as TGTGCCTGGAGTGGGGGGGGCAATCAGCCCCAGCATTTT. V and J are TRBV30 and TRBJ1-5; perhaps TRBD1 as D (5 bases). V shed 1 base and J shed 2 bases, with 6 bases lying between them. The CDR3 runs to 13 residues. The germline gives CDR1 GTSNPN, CDR2 SVGIG (reference sequence). The variable domain in full, with the rest retrieved from reference TRBV30 and TRBJ1-5, is SQTIHQWPATLVQPVGSPLSLECTVEGTSNPNLYWYRQAAGRGLQLLFYSVGIGQISSEVPQNLSASRPQDRQFILSSKKLLLSDSGFYLCAWSGGGNQPQHFGDGTRLSIL.

This sequence joins TRBV5-6 and TRBJ2-5, with a possible D match to TRBD1 (6 bases). Germline V gives CDR1 SGHDT, CDR2 YYEEEE. The CDR3 consists of 15 residues. Between the trimmed V and J ends, which lost 4 bases and 4 bases, there was a span of 17 bases. The CDR3 DNA reads as TGTGCCAGCAGCCTTCAACAGGGTTATGGAGAGACCCAGTACTTC. It is translated as CASSLQQGYGETQYF.

This clone came up a few times. The V and J genes are TRBV19 and TRBJ2-7, with D tentatively TRBD1 or TRBD2 (6 bases each). Germline V gene data show CDR1 as LNHDA and CDR2 as SQIVND (reference sequence). The CDR3 length is 14 residues. Trimming cost V 5 bases and J 5 bases, with 16 bases left between them. Here the CDR3 reads CASSLRGGIDEQYF. CDR3 DNA: TGTGCCAGTAGTCTCCGAGGGGGGATAGACGAGCAGTACTTC.

The V call is TRBV30, the J call TRBJ1-5; unclear D gene. Germline CDR1 and CDR2: GTSNPN and SVGIG (reference sequence). Trimming shortened V by 2 bases and J by 2 bases, and 10 bases separated the two germline ends. The CDR3 has 14 residues. CDR3 protein: CAWSSGTGNQPQHF. Here the CDR3 DNA reads TGTGCCTGGAGTTCTGGCACCGGCAATCAGCCCCAGCATTTT.

The chain carries TRBV4-1 and TRBJ1-2, with D possibly being TRBD1 (5 bases). The CDR3 contains 15 residues. Trimming took 2 bases from V and 7 from J, leaving 17 bases between them. Germline CDR1 is MGHRA and CDR2 is YSYEKL. CDR3 DNA: TGCGCCAGCAGCCAAAATCCTCCCCCGGGGGGTGGCTACACCTTC. Translated, it gives CASSQNPPPGGGYTF.

The J gene is TRBJ2-2, the V gene TRBV29-1; D gene ambiguous. Looked up from germline, CDR1 is SQVTM and CDR2 is ANQGSEA. V was clipped by 4 bases and J by 7 bases, with 7 bases between them. The CDR3 length is 11 residues. CDR3 region: CSVAFGGELFF. The CDR3 DNA sequence: TGCAGCGTTGCGTTCGGCGGGGAGCTGTTTTTT.

The V call is TRBV9, the J call TRBJ2-1, with D perhaps matching TRBD1 or TRBD2 (6 bases each). The germline V gene has CDR1 SGDLS and CDR2 YYNGEE. V lost 0 bases and J lost 8, with 18 bases in between. CDR3 length equals 16 residues. In DNA, the CDR3 is TGTGCCAGCAGCGTAGAGGGGGGTCGCCCTAACGATGAGCAGTTCTTC. Its protein is CASSVEGGRPNDEQFF. Looking up the rest from reference TRBV9 and TRBJ2-1 gives the full variable domain: DSGVTQTPKHLITATGQRVTLRCSPRSGDLSVYWYQQSLDQGLQFLIQYYNGEERAKGNILERFSAQQFPDLHSELNLSSLELGDSALYFCASSVEGGRPNDEQFFGPGTRLTVL.

This clone was seen only once. This chain uses TRBV7-9 with TRBJ2-2, with D possibly TRBD2 on 6 matching bases. Trimming took 6 bases from V and 8 from J, leaving 28 bases between them. The CDR3 is 18 residues long. CDR1 and CDR2 from the germline V gene are SEHNR and FQNEAQ (reference sequence). The CDR3 is CASRSNDSGSPAGGELFF. The CDR3 DNA reads TGTGCCAGCAGAAGCAACGATTCAGGGTCCCCCGCGGGAGGGGAGCTGTTTTTT.

The CDR3 sequence: CASSLTAGAHQETQYF. CDR3 DNA: TGTGCCAGCAGCTTAACGGCAGGGGCCCACCAAGAGACCCAGTACTTC. This rearrangement joins TRBV7-7 to TRBJ2-5, with D possibly matching TRBD1 (6 bases). The V gene lost 2 bases and the J gene lost 0 bases, with 13 bases spanning the gap. The CDR3 loop spans 16 amino acids. Per the germline V gene, CDR1 is SSHAT and CDR2 is FNYEAQ (reference sequence).

This clone was counted only a few times. This chain connects TRBV10-2 to TRBJ2-7, with D unresolved. Per germline, CDR1 WSHSY and CDR2 SAAADI. With 10 bases removed from V and 0 bases from J, the gap between germline ends came to 13 bases. CDR3 length: 13 residues. The CDR3 DNA reads TGCGCCACCCAGGACCGGCGCTCCTACGAGCAGTACTTC. This codes for CATQDRRSYEQYF.

This clone was seen a few times. The V gene is TRBV5-6, the J gene TRBJ1-2; perhaps TRBD1 as D (5 bases). Trimming removed 7 bases at V and 3 bases at J, with 10 bases between. CDR1 is SGHDT and CDR2 is YYEEEE in the germline V gene. The CDR3 has 12 residues. CDR3: CASQGSYYGYTF. In DNA form, the CDR3 reads TGTGCCAGCCAGGGCAGTTACTATGGCTACACCTTC.

This clone occurred once. This chain joins TRBV30 and TRBJ2-7, with D possibly called TRBD1 or TRBD2 (5 bases each). This CDR3 has 13 amino acids. Deletions cut 2 bases from V and 6 bases from J, with 14 bases between. Germline V gene lookup returns CDR1 GTSNPN and CDR2 SVGIG (reference sequence). CDR3 nucleotides: TGTGCCTGGAGTCTAGGGGCGGCGGGCGAGCAGTACTTC. This gives the protein CAWSLGAAGEQYF.

This clone was picked up a small number of times. The chain combines TRBV6-1 with TRBJ2-7; D may be TRBD2 (5 bases). The CDR3 is 14 residues long. The V gene's germline CDR1 is MNHNS and CDR2 SASEGT. Trimming pared 8 bases from V and 0 bases from J, leaving 14 bases between. This CDR3 reads CASLDPGISYEQYF. The DNA for the CDR3 is TGTGCCAGCCTAGACCCGGGAATCTCCTACGAGCAGTACTTC.